The 24 T cell receptor beta chains presented below share a single source sample, sequenced in a study of blood T cell repertoires in COVID-19 (dated by TCRdb to between 2020 and 2021). The library was made by the immunoSEQ multiplex PCR assay. Sourced from immuneACCESS, this table was stored by TCRdb with only in-frame sequences that have V and J called. A share of the clones is absent; for the studies checked, an unresolved V gene accounts for under half, and the remainder has no known explanation. Within this sample are fewer than 80,000 clones, with around 80% of them counted one time only. The top ten clones comprise 12% to 15% of the sample. Sequenced: peripheral blood. Every receptor here comes from a man aged 60-69 years with COVID-19, enrolled during active disease.

This clone has only a few counts. The rearrangement joins TRBV19 to TRBJ2-5; 12 bases are shared with TRBD2. Germline V gene lookup returns CDR1 LNHDA and CDR2 SQIVND (reference sequence). The length of the CDR3 is 19 residues. The trim removed 5 bases at V and 3 bases at J, leaving 16 bases unmatched. For the CDR3, the DNA is TGTGCCAGTAGTCCCAGACCGCTAGCGGGAGGGCCGGGGGAAGAGACCCAGTACTTC. Encoded protein: CASSPRPLAGGPGEETQYF.

This clone was recorded a few times. J is TRBJ2-7 and V is TRBV18; TRBD1 is a possible D gene (6 bases). Germline CDR1 reads KGHSH; CDR2 reads LQKENI. The CDR3 is 12 amino acids. V was cut by 4 bases and J by 7 bases, with 11 bases left in between. The CDR3 is CASSQDRREQYF. In DNA form, the CDR3 reads TGTGCCAGCTCACAGGACAGAAGGGAGCAGTACTTC.

The rearrangement joins TRBV4-1 to TRBJ1-5; D may be TRBD1 (6 bases). The CDR3 contains 16 residues. Germline CDR1 is MGHRA and CDR2 is YSYEKL. The V gene lost 1 base and the J gene lost 0 bases, with 10 bases spanning the gap. The CDR3, as DNA: TGCGCCAGCAGCCAAGGCAGGGGTTTTAGCAATCAGCCCCAGCATTTT. Protein product: CASSQGRGFSNQPQHF.

The chain combines TRBV6-1 with TRBJ1-2; 10 nucleotides line up with TRBD1. The ends lost 0 bases at V and 2 bases at J; junction bases unmatched: 3. The germline gives CDR1 MNHNS, CDR2 SASEGT. The CDR3 extends over 16 amino acids. CDR3 protein: CASSEARDRGNYGYTF. CDR3 sequence (DNA): TGTGCCAGCAGTGAAGCGCGGGACAGGGGAAACTATGGCTACACCTTC.

V gene TRBV27 combines with J gene TRBJ2-7; the D gene is possibly TRBD2 (6 bases). Germline V CDR1 and CDR2: MNHEY, SMNVEV (reference sequence). Trimming removed 6 bases at V and 2 bases at J, with 17 bases between. This CDR3 is built from 15 residues. CDR3 in DNA: TGTGCCAGCAGAAATTCGGCGGGACGGCCCTACGAGCAGTACTTC. Its translation is CASRNSAGRPYEQYF.

The V and J genes are TRBV10-1 and TRBJ2-7; possibly TRBD1 for D (5 bases). The CDR3 extends over 14 amino acids. Per the germline V gene, CDR1 is WNHNN and CDR2 is SYGVQD (reference sequence). Trimming stripped 0 bases from V and 2 bases from J, with 8 bases between. CDR3 sequence reads: CASSESRGTYEQYF. In DNA form, the CDR3 reads TGCGCCAGCAGTGAGTCTAGGGGAACCTACGAGCAGTACTTC.

The chain recombines TRBV10-2 with TRBJ2-5; 8 bases line up with TRBD2. The CDR3 has 14 amino acids. Germline CDR1 reads WSHSY; CDR2 reads SAAADI. J gave up 4 bases and V 10 bases, and 11 bases lay outside the gene matches. CDR3 coding DNA: TGCGCCACGGCCAAGGGACTAGTAGGAGAGACCCAGTACTTC. Translation: CATAKGLVGETQYF.

This clone was seen once. The chain is built from TRBV15 and TRBJ2-1, with D hard to call. The V and J ends lost 1 base and 6 bases respectively, with 10 bases between them. The CDR3 is 14 residues long. Per germline, CDR1 LNHNV and CDR2 YYDKDF (reference sequence). CDR3 sequence: CATSRVGRLNEQFF. DNA for the CDR3: TGTGCCACCAGCAGAGTCGGTCGCCTCAATGAGCAGTTCTTC.

The chain links TRBV6-5 to TRBJ2-1, with 12 positions matching TRBD2. From germline, CDR1 is MNHEY and CDR2 SVGAGI. Germline trimming cut 6 bases from V and 5 bases from J; bases unmatched to any gene: 5. The CDR3 consists of 15 residues. This chain's CDR3 is CASSRPSGRDNEQFF. The CDR3 DNA reads as TGTGCCAGCAGCCGCCCTAGCGGGAGGGACAATGAGCAGTTCTTC.

This clone was picked up many times. The chain uses TRBV19 and TRBJ2-2; the match to TRBD1 covers 8 bases. Germline V gene data show CDR1 as LNHDA and CDR2 as SQIVND (reference sequence). The V gene end was trimmed by 5 bases and the J gene end by 7 bases; junction bases not matched to a gene: 6. CDR3 size: 14 residues. The CDR3 protein is CASSPTGGHGELFF. DNA of the CDR3: TGTGCCAGTAGTCCCACAGGGGGTCACGGGGAGCTGTTTTTT.

This clone is a singleton in its sample. V gene TRBV4-2 combines with J gene TRBJ2-3; TRBD2 matches 7 bases. The V and J ends lost 0 bases and 0 bases, in that order; junction bases with no gene match: 0. The CDR3 runs 15 residues. Germline-derived CDR1 and CDR2 are LGHNA and YNFKEQ. The CDR3 protein is CASSQERGSTDTQYF. CDR3 bases: TGTGCCAGCAGCCAAGAGCGGGGGAGCACAGATACGCAGTATTTT.

The chain is built from TRBV12-5 and TRBJ2-1; the match to TRBD2 covers 10 bases. CDR3 length equals 15 residues. The V gene's germline CDR1 is LGHNT and CDR2 FRNRAP. The J segment lost 4 bases and the V segment lost 5 bases, leaving 5 bases of the junction unmatched. The CDR3 is CASGPRTSGYNEQFF. As DNA, the CDR3 is TGTGCTAGTGGTCCCCGGACTAGCGGATACAATGAGCAGTTCTTC.

This chain connects TRBV6-5 to TRBJ2-3; TRBD2 agrees at 8 bases. The CDR3 length is 15 residues. Germline trimming cut 8 bases from V and 2 bases from J; bases unmatched to any gene: 9. The V gene's germline CDR1 is MNHEY and CDR2 SVGAGI. CDR3 DNA sequence: TGTGCCAGCCTCCCCGCGGGGGGTTTCACAGATACGCAGTATTTT. Protein product: CASLPAGGFTDTQYF.

CDR3 region: CATSAKLGGAVSGELFF. As DNA, the CDR3 is TGTGCCACCAGTGCCAAACTCGGGGGGGCCGTATCCGGGGAGCTGTTTTTT. The chain joins TRBV24-1 to TRBJ2-2, with 8 bases matching TRBD2. V lost 5 bases to trimming and J lost 6 bases; unmatched junction nucleotides: 13. This CDR3 contains 17 residues. Germline V gene data show CDR1 as KGHDR and CDR2 as SFDVKD.

This clone has just a few counts. The rearrangement uses TRBV10-3 and TRBJ2-6; possibly TRBD2 for D (5 bases). Germline V CDR1 and CDR2: ENHRY, SYGVKD. CDR3 size: 15 residues. The ends were cut back, 10 bases at V and 2 bases at J, with 15 bases in the middle. Here the CDR3 DNA reads TGTGCCAGCCCCCCACTAGGTGCTGGGGCCAACGTCCTGACTTTC. Protein product: CASPPLGAGANVLTF.

This clone was seen only once. This chain links TRBV4-1 with TRBJ2-3, with D possibly TRBD2 on 6 matching bases. Germline CDR1 is MGHRA and CDR2 is YSYEKL. V was pared by 6 bases and J by 4 bases, with 11 bases between. The CDR3 length is 13 residues. CDR3 sequence: CASRGEVPDTQYF. CDR3 DNA: TGCGCCAGCAGAGGGGAGGTGCCAGATACGCAGTATTTT.

This clone was seen a handful of times. The V call is TRBV7-9, the J call TRBJ2-3; D gene unclear. The CDR3 runs to 14 residues. V dropped 5 bases and J dropped 2 bases, with 11 bases sitting between them. Germline V CDR1 and CDR2: SEHNR, FQNEAQ (reference sequence). CDR3 bases: TGTGCCAGCAGCCATCCAGAGGACACAGATACGCAGTATTTT. It codes for CASSHPEDTDTQYF.

The chain couples TRBV10-3 to TRBJ2-2; 8 bases match TRBD2. Losses at the gene ends were 0 bases for V and 6 bases for J; bases not matched to a gene: 6. This CDR3 region has 16 residues. Germline CDR1 reads ENHRY; CDR2 reads SYGVKD. The CDR3: CAISESTGGASGELFF. CDR3 in DNA: TGTGCCATCAGTGAGTCGACCGGGGGGGCGTCCGGGGAGCTGTTTTTT.

The CDR3 here is CASSWVAEETQYF. The DNA for the CDR3 is TGTGCCAGCAGCTGGGTAGCCGAGGAGACCCAGTACTTC. This chain connects TRBV5-5 to TRBJ2-5; D gene uncertain. In germline, CDR1 is SGHKS, CDR2 YYEKEE (reference sequence). With 3 bases removed from V and 5 bases from J, the gap between germline ends came to 11 bases. CDR3 size: 13 residues.

The chain joins TRBV4-1 to TRBJ2-5; 15 bases map to TRBD2. Germline-derived CDR1 and CDR2 are MGHRA and YSYEKL. Trimming took 5 bases from V and 1 from J; bases not matched to a gene: 5. The CDR3 has 17 amino acids. This chain's CDR3 is CASSTGLAGGSQETQYF. The CDR3 DNA is TGCGCCAGCAGCACCGGACTAGCGGGAGGGTCCCAAGAGACCCAGTACTTC.

The sample holds a few counts of this clone. The V gene is TRBV7-9, the J gene TRBJ2-3; D ambiguous. The CDR3 extends over 16 amino acids. CDR1 is SEHNR and CDR2 is FQNEAQ in the germline V gene (reference sequence). Trimming shortened V by 6 bases and J by 1 base, and 17 bases separated the two germline ends. This chain's CDR3 is CASSKEFRVGTDTQYF. For the CDR3, the DNA is TGTGCCAGCAGTAAGGAATTCCGGGTAGGCACAGATACGCAGTATTTT.

This clone occurred once. The V and J genes are TRBV7-6 and TRBJ2-5; 7 bases fit TRBD2. V was clipped by 5 bases and J by 5 bases; unmatched bases: 11. The germline gives CDR1 SGHVS, CDR2 FNYEAQ. The CDR3 length is 15 residues. This chain's CDR3 is CASSQVGRESETQYF. CDR3 nucleotide sequence: TGTGCCAGCAGCCAAGTTGGGAGGGAGAGCGAGACCCAGTACTTC.

This clone was observed a few times. The V gene is TRBV5-1, the J gene TRBJ2-5; D ambiguous. CDR1 and CDR2 (germline): SGHRS, YFSETQ. CDR3 length equals 15 residues. V lost 0 bases to trimming and J lost 2 bases, with 11 bases between them. The CDR3 here is CASSLAPGPQETQYF. The CDR3 bases are TGCGCCAGCAGCTTGGCCCCAGGTCCGCAAGAGACCCAGTACTTC.

The V call is TRBV6-5, the J call TRBJ2-2, with 7 bases lining up with TRBD1. CDR1 is MNHEY and CDR2 is SVGAGI in the germline V gene. CDR3 length: 15 residues. Germline trimming cut 4 bases from V and 5 bases from J; bases unmatched to any gene: 7. As DNA, the CDR3 is TGTGCCAGCAGTTCGCCGGGACAGAGAACCGGGGAGCTGTTTTTT. This encodes CASSSPGQRTGELFF.